These T cell receptor beta chains were read from a single sample in a study of blood T cell repertoires in COVID-19. TCRdb keeps only in-frame clones here, not all; method: immunoSEQ multiplex PCR. In the table there are 100,000 to 150,000 clones, 65% to 80% of which are singletons. Sequences were obtained from peripheral blood. Source of these receptors: a man aged 50 or older with acute or convalescent COVID-19. CDR3s include the opening cysteine and the closing phenylalanine or tryptophan. A D gene is named only where the DNA matches it firmly. Clone size is shown for a subset of rows, as once, few, many or a class of expanded clone.

d_call | j_call | v_call | clone_size | cdr3_aa | cdr3_nt
- | TRBJ2-1 | TRBV9 | - | CASSVRQDNEQFF | TGTGCCAGCAGCGTACGACAGGACAATGAGCAGTTCTTC
TRBD1 | TRBJ2-3 | TRBV3-1/TRBV3-2 | - | CASSQDGRTGRNTQYF | TGTGCCAGCAGCCAAGATGGGAGGACAGGGAGGAATACGCAGTATTTT
TRBD1 | TRBJ1-1 | TRBV29-1 | - | CSVTTTGGNTEAFF | TGCAGCGTGACTACCACAGGGGGGAACACTGAAGCTTTCTTT
TRBD1 | TRBJ2-7 | TRBV18 | few | CASSAVHRGVYEQYF | TGTGCCAGCTCCGCGGTCCACAGGGGAGTTTACGAGCAGTACTTC
- | TRBJ1-4 | TRBV30 | - | CAWSGGQPTEKLFF | TGTGCCTGGAGTGGAGGACAGCCAACCGAAAAACTGTTTTTT
- | TRBJ1-1 | TRBV18 | few | CASSPMTENTEAFF | TGTGCCAGCTCACCAATGACAGAGAACACTGAAGCTTTCTTT
- | TRBJ1-1 | TRBV19 | - | CASSIGGTITEAFF | TGTGCCAGTAGTATAGGAGGGACAATCACTGAAGCTTTCTTT
TRBD1 | TRBJ1-5 | TRBV6-2/TRBV6-3 | - | CASSDLQGYNQPQHF | TGTGCCAGCAGTGACTTACAGGGGTACAATCAGCCCCAGCATTTT
- | TRBJ1-6 | TRBV4-1 | - | CASSQDRPGLSYNSPLHF | TGCGCCAGCAGCCAAGATCGCCCAGGGTTGTCCTATAATTCACCCCTCCACTTT
- | TRBJ2-3 | TRBV2 | - | CASRLAGSTDTQYF | TGTGCCAGCAGGCTAGCCGGAAGCACAGATACGCAGTATTTT
- | TRBJ1-1 | TRBV19 | few | CASSFRREDPEAFF | TGTGCCAGTAGTTTTCGAAGGGAGGACCCTGAAGCTTTCTTT
- | TRBJ1-2 | TRBV14 | - | CASEPNGNYGYTF | TGTGCCAGCGAACCAAACGGGAACTATGGCTACACCTTC
TRBD1 | TRBJ2-5 | TRBV7-9 | - | CASSYRDRGRETQYF | TGTGCCAGCAGCTACCGGGACAGGGGTAGAGAGACCCAGTACTTC
- | TRBJ2-7 | TRBV30 | - | CAWSVGGSDEQYF | TGTGCCTGGAGTGTAGGAGGGTCTGACGAGCAGTACTTC
TRBD1 | TRBJ2-2 | TRBV5-4 | - | CASSFPGGNTGELFF | TGTGCCAGCAGCTTTCCAGGGGGCAACACCGGGGAGCTGTTTTTT
TRBD1 | TRBJ2-2 | TRBV6-1 | once | CASSAVTGGSNTGELFF | TGTGCCAGCAGTGCCGTGACAGGGGGCTCGAACACCGGGGAGCTGTTTTTT
TRBD2 | TRBJ2-1 | TRBV28 | - | CASRRTSGAYNEQFF | TGTGCCAGCAGACGCACTAGCGGGGCTTACAATGAGCAGTTCTTC
- | TRBJ1-5 | TRBV19 | - | CASSISGGRLGQPQHF | TGTGCCAGTAGTATTTCCGGGGGGCGCTTAGGTCAGCCCCAGCATTTT
- | TRBJ1-2 | TRBV7-9 | - | CASSLSLGKGDYGYTF | TGTGCCAGCAGCTTATCGCTTGGGAAGGGAGACTATGGCTACACCTTC
TRBD2 | TRBJ2-5 | TRBV19 | - | CASHGGGLETQYF | TGTGCCAGTCACGGGGGGGGGCTCGAGACCCAGTACTTC
TRBD2 | TRBJ2-2 | TRBV10-2 | - | CASSESGRSTGELFF | TGCGCCAGCAGTGAGAGCGGGAGGTCTACCGGGGAGCTGTTTTTT
- | TRBJ2-2 | TRBV30 | - | CAWNRGRNTGELFF | TGTGCCTGGAATAGGGGGAGAAACACCGGGGAGCTGTTTTTT
- | TRBJ2-1 | TRBV3-1/TRBV3-2 | - | CASSLPGTDYSNEQFF | TGTGCCAGCAGCTTACCCGGGACTGATTACAGCAATGAGCAGTTCTTC
TRBD2 | TRBJ2-5 | TRBV7-3 | - | CASSLSGGAQETQYF | TGTGCCAGCAGCTTAAGCGGGGGGGCCCAAGAGACCCAGTACTTC
- | TRBJ1-6 | TRBV30 | - | CAWSPLLNSPLHF | TGTGCCTGGAGTCCTCTACTGAATTCACCCCTCCACTTT
TRBD1 | TRBJ1-3 | TRBV6-5 | many | CASSYSDRAKGNTIYF | TGTGCCAGCAGTTACTCCGACAGGGCAAAGGGAAACACCATATATTTT
TRBD1 | TRBJ1-6 | TRBV2 | - | CASSDGTGYSPLHF | TGTGCCAGCAGTGACGGGACAGGTTATTCACCCCTCCACTTT
TRBD2 | TRBJ2-2 | TRBV7-3 | - | CASSLMASGDTGELFF | TGTGCCAGCAGCTTAATGGCTAGCGGCGACACCGGGGAGCTGTTTTTT
- | TRBJ1-1 | TRBV7-9 | - | CASSGLGATEAFF | TGTGCCAGCAGCGGGTTGGGGGCCACTGAAGCTTTCTTT
- | TRBJ2-1 | TRBV12-3/TRBV12-4 | - | CASSLGGEQFF | TGTGCCAGCAGTTTGGGAGGAGAGCAGTTCTTC
- | TRBJ2-5 | TRBV7-7 | - | CASSLRAGNQETQYF | TGTGCCAGCAGCTTACGGGCGGGCAACCAAGAGACCCAGTACTTC
- | TRBJ2-7 | TRBV19 | - | CASSPEDSSYEQYF | TGTGCCAGTAGTCCGGAGGACAGTTCCTACGAGCAGTACTTC
- | TRBJ2-7 | TRBV7-3 | - | CASSYQGGYEQYF | TGTGCCAGCAGCTATCAGGGGGGCTACGAGCAGTACTTC
TRBD1 | TRBJ1-2 | TRBV6-5 | - | CASGDRVAGYTF | TGTGCCAGTGGGGACAGGGTGGCTGGCTACACCTTC
- | TRBJ2-3 | TRBV19 | - | CASSMTQRGTDTQYF | TGTGCCAGTAGTATGACCCAGAGGGGCACAGATACGCAGTATTTT
- | TRBJ2-1 | TRBV4-2 | few | CASSRTARNNEQFF | TGTGCCAGCAGTCGGACAGCACGAAACAATGAGCAGTTCTTC
TRBD1 | TRBJ2-7 | TRBV10-3 | - | CAIKKDREAGEQYF | TGTGCCATCAAAAAGGACAGGGAGGCGGGCGAGCAGTACTTC
TRBD2 | TRBJ2-7 | TRBV4-1 | - | CASSPSSGRADEQYF | TGCGCCAGCAGCCCGTCTAGCGGGAGGGCCGACGAGCAGTACTTC
TRBD1 | TRBJ2-2 | TRBV27 | - | CASSLVGGRTGELFF | TGTGCCAGCAGTTTGGTAGGGGGCCGAACCGGGGAGCTGTTTTTT
- | TRBJ2-3 | TRBV11-2 | - | CASSLAYNTDTQYF | TGTGCCAGCAGCTTAGCATACAACACAGATACGCAGTATTTT
TRBD1 | TRBJ2-5 | TRBV10-3 | - | CAITKGQKETQYF | TGTGCCATCACTAAGGGACAGAAAGAGACCCAGTACTTC
- | TRBJ1-5 | TRBV7-9 | few | CASSLAGSQPQHF | TGTGCCAGCAGCTTAGCGGGCAGCCAGCCCCAGCATTTT
TRBD2 | TRBJ2-7 | TRBV18 | - | CASSRSGTSSFSYEQYF | TGTGCCAGCTCACGATCCGGGACTAGCTCGTTCTCCTACGAGCAGTACTTC
- | TRBJ1-2 | TRBV5-5 | few | CASSSTPGEGYGYTF | TGTGCCAGCAGCTCCACGCCAGGGGAAGGCTATGGCTACACCTTC
TRBD2 | TRBJ2-7 | TRBV10-2 | - | CASSESIGREVYEQYF | TGCGCCAGCAGTGAGTCGATAGGGCGGGAGGTTTACGAGCAGTACTTC
- | TRBJ1-1 | TRBV5-5 | - | CASNDYTEAFF | TGTGCCAGCAACGACTACACTGAAGCTTTCTTT
TRBD1 | TRBJ2-2 | TRBV6-5 | - | CASSYRPGQRLGELFF | TGTGCCAGCAGTTACCGTCCGGGACAGAGGCTCGGGGAGCTGTTTTTT
TRBD1 | TRBJ2-7 | TRBV28 | - | CASSSTGQGNYEQYF | TGTGCCAGCAGCTCTACGGGACAGGGAAACTACGAGCAGTACTTC
TRBD2 | TRBJ2-1 | TRBV5-5 | - | CASSHPSGGLNEQFF | TGTGCCAGCAGCCATCCCAGCGGGGGCCTAAATGAGCAGTTCTTC
TRBD1 | TRBJ1-3 | TRBV13 | - | CASSLGGQGYGNTIYF | TGTGCCAGCAGCTTAGGGGGACAGGGGTATGGAAACACCATATATTTT
TRBD1 | TRBJ2-3 | TRBV7-9 | - | CASSYDRGLLNTQYF | TGTGCCAGCAGCTACGACAGGGGGCTATTGAATACGCAGTATTTT
- | TRBJ2-2 | TRBV19 | - | CASRTGTNTGELFF | TGTGCCAGTAGGACAGGGACTAACACCGGGGAGCTGTTTTTT
- | TRBJ1-5 | TRBV5-4 | - | CASSLGGDQPQHF | TGTGCCAGCAGCTTGGGGGGGGATCAGCCCCAGCATTTT
- | TRBJ2-5 | TRBV7-2 | - | CATTVGTLYQETQYF | TGTGCCACCACTGTCGGGACACTGTACCAAGAGACCCAGTACTTC
- | TRBJ2-3 | TRBV3-1/TRBV3-2 | - | CASSQVLRGGSTDTQYF | TGTGCCAGCAGCCAAGTATTAAGGGGGGGGAGCACAGATACGCAGTATTTT
TRBD2 | TRBJ2-1 | TRBV4-2 | - | CASSQVKPSSGRRNEQFF | TGTGCCAGCAGCCAAGTAAAACCGTCTAGCGGGAGAAGGAATGAGCAGTTCTTC
- | TRBJ1-4 | TRBV5-1 | once | CASSLFPNVNEKLFF | TGCGCCAGCAGCTTGTTCCCTAACGTTAATGAAAAACTGTTTTTT
TRBD2 | TRBJ2-7 | TRBV3-1/TRBV3-2 | - | CASSRMPSGNSYEQYF | TGTGCCAGCAGTCGGATGCCTAGCGGGAATTCCTACGAGCAGTACTTC
TRBD1 | TRBJ1-2 | TRBV27 | once | CASSLRVDRGQGYTF | TGTGCCAGCAGTTTAAGGGTGGACAGGGGGCAAGGCTACACCTTC
TRBD1 | TRBJ1-1 | TRBV19 | - | CASRLQGAGTEAFF | TGTGCCAGTAGATTACAGGGGGCGGGTACTGAAGCTTTCTTT